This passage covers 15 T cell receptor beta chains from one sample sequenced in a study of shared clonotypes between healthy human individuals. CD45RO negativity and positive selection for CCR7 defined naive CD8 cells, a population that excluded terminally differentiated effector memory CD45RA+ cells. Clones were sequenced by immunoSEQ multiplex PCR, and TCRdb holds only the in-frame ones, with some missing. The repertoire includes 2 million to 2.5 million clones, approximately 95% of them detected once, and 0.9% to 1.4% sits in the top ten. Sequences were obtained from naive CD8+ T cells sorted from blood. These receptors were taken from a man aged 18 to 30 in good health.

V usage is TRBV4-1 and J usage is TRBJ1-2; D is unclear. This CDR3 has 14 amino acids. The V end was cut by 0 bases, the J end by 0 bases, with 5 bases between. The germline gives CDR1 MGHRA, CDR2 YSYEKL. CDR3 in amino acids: CASSQDQSNYGYTF. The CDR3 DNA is TGCGCCAGCAGCCAAGATCAGTCTAACTATGGCTACACCTTC.

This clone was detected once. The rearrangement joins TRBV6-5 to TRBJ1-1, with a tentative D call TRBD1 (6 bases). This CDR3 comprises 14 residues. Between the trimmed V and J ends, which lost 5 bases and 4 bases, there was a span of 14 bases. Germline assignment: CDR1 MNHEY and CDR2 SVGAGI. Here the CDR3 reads CASSKGGLGTEAFF. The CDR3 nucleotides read TGTGCCAGCAGTAAAGGGGGGCTGGGCACTGAAGCTTTCTTT.

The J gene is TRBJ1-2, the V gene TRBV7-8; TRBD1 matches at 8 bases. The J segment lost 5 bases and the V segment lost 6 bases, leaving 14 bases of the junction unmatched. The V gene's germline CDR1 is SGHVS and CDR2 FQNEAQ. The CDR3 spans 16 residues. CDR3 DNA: TGTGCCAGCAGTAAAATTCCGGGACAGGTCGTGTATGGCTACACCTTC. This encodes CASSKIPGQVVYGYTF.

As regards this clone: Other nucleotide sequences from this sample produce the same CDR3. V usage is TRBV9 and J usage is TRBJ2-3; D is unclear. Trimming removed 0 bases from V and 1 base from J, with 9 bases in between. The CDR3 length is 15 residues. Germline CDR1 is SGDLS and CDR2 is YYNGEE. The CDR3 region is CASSVVAGRTDTQYF. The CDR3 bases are TGTGCCAGCAGCGTAGTGGCAGGACGCACAGATACGCAGTATTTT.

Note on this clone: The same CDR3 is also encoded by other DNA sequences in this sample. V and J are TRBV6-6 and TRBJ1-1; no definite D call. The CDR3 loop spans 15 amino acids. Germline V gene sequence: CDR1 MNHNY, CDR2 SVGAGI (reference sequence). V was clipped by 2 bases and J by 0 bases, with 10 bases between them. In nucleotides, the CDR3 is TGTGCCAGCAGTTACGGTGACTCCTTGAACACTGAAGCTTTCTTT. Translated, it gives CASSYGDSLNTEAFF.

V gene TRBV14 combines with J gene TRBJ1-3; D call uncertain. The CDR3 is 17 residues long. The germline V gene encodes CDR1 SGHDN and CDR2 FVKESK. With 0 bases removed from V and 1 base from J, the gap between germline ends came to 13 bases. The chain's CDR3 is CASSQEAFEFSGNTIYF. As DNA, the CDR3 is TGTGCCAGCAGCCAAGAGGCCTTTGAGTTTTCTGGAAACACCATATATTTT.

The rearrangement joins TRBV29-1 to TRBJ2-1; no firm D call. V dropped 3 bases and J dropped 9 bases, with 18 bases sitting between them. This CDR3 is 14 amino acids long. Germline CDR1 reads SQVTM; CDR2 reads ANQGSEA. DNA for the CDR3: TGCAGCGTTGAGGACCGAACCGGCACCGGTGAGCAGTTCTTC. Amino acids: CSVEDRTGTGEQFF.

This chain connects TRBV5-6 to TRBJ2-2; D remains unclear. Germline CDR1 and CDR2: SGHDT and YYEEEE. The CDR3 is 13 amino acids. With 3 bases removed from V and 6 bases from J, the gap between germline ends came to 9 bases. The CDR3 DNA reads TGTGCCAGCAGCTGGGCGCTCTCCGGGGAGCTGTTTTTT. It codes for CASSWALSGELFF.

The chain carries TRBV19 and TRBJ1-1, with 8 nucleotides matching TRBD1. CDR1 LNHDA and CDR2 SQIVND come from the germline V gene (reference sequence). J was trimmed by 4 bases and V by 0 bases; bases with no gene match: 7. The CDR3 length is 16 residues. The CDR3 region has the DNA TGTGCCAGTAGTATAGATCCGGGACAGGTTAGCACTGAAGCTTTCTTT. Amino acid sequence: CASSIDPGQVSTEAFF.

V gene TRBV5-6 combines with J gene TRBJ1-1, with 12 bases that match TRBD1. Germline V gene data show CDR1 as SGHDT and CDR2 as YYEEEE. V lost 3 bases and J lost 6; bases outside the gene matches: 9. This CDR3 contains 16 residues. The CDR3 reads CASSSTGTGGRAEAFF. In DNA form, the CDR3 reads TGTGCCAGCAGCTCTACCGGGACAGGGGGCCGGGCTGAAGCTTTCTTT.

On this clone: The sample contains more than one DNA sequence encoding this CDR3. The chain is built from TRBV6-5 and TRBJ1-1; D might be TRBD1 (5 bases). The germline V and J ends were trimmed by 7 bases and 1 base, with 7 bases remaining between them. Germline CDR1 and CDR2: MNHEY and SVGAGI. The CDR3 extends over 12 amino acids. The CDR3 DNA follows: TGTGCCAGCATGGGGGGGAACACTGAAGCTTTCTTT. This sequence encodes CASMGGNTEAFF.

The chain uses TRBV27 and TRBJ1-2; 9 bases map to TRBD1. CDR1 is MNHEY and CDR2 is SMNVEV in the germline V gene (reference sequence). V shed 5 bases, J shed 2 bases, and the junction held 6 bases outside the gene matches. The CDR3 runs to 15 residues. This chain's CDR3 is CASSTDRGDNYGYTF. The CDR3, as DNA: TGTGCCAGCAGTACGGACAGGGGCGACAACTATGGCTACACCTTC.

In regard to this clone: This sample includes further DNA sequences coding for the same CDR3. CDR3 sequence reads: CASSLGGYQETQYF. CDR3 DNA sequence: TGTGCCAGCAGTTTAGGAGGGTACCAAGAGACCCAGTACTTC. V gene TRBV28 combines with J gene TRBJ2-5; possible D gene TRBD2, 6 bases. Trimming pared 2 bases from V and 0 bases from J, leaving 7 bases between. CDR3 length: 14 amino acids. The germline V gene has CDR1 MDHEN and CDR2 SYDVKM.

The CDR3 region has the DNA TGTGCCAGCAGCTCATGGACTAGCGGGGAAACCAATGAGCAGTTCTTC. Translation: CASSSWTSGETNEQFF. This rearrangement joins TRBV7-9 to TRBJ2-1; TRBD2 aligns across 12 bases. CDR1 is SEHNR, CDR2 FQNEAQ, per germline (reference sequence). The CDR3 covers 16 residues. Germline trimming cut 4 bases from V and 6 bases from J; bases unmatched to any gene: 7.

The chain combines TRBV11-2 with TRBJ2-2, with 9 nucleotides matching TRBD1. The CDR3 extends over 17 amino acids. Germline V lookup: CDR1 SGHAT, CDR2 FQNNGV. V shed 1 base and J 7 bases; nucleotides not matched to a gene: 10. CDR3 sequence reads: CASSLGPGTGIGGELFF. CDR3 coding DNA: TGTGCCAGCAGCTTAGGTCCCGGGACAGGGATCGGCGGGGAGCTGTTTTTT.